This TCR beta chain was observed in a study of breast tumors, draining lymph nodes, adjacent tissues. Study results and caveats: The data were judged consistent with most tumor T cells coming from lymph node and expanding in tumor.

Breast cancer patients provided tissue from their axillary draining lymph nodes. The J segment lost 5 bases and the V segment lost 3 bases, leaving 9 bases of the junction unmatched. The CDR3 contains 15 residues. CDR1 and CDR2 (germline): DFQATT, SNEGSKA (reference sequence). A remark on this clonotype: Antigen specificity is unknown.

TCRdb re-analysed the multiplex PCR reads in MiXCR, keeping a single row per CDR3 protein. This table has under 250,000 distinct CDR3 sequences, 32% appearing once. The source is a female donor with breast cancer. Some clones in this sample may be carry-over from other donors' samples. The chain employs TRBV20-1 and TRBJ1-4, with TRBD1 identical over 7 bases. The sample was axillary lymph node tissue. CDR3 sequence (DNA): TGCAGTGCTAGTCCAGGGGGAGGCAAAAATGAAAAACTGTTTTTT. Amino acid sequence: CSASPGGGKNEKLFF.